Here is one TCR beta chain with its context. The data belong to a study of blood T cell repertoires in COVID-19. The junction had 8 bases not matched to a gene; V was cut back by 4 bases and J by 8 bases. Per the germline V gene, CDR1 is MNHEY and CDR2 is SVGAGI. The CDR3 contains 14 residues. Sequencing was performed with immunoSEQ multiplex PCR; in TCRdb, only in-frame clones are kept and a portion is missing. The sample carries around 50,000 clones, approximately 85% recorded once. The source is a human donor in a cohort sampled during active COVID-19. This chain connects TRBV6-5 to TRBJ2-1, with 7 bases fitting TRBD1. Sequences were obtained from peripheral blood. CDR3: CASSFPAGGDEQFF. DNA of the CDR3: TGTGCCAGCAGTTTTCCCGCAGGGGGTGATGAGCAGTTCTTC.